Given below is one TCR beta chain in context. What it binds is not known. Before sequencing took place, the ViraFEST assay used viral peptide pools to expand antigen-specific CD4+ T cells. When around 10 days of culture had elapsed, CD4+ T cells were isolated. Participants each got two BNT162b2 or mRNA-1273 vaccine doses. These data belong to a study of vaccination effects on CD4 cells after COVID-19. Repertoires were generated with immunoSEQ multiplex PCR, while TCRdb's copy carries only in-frame clones and drops some. This sample yields roughly 46,000 clones, of which under 85% are seen a single time; roughly 16% belongs to the top ten. From germline, CDR1 is SGHNT and CDR2 YYREEE (reference sequence). The CDR3 is made up of 15 amino acids. Trimming shortened V by 6 bases and J by 0 bases, and 15 bases separated the two germline ends.

The chain has TRBV5-4 and TRBJ1-1; weak D call: TRBD1 (5 bases). Sequencing used CD4+ T cells from PBMCs cultured with HCoV-OC43 spike peptides, obtained after COVID-19 vaccination. Indicated subset: HCoV-OC43 spike overlapping peptide pool stimulation. The clonotype comes from a human donor who received a COVID-19 vaccine. DNA for the CDR3: TGTGCCAGCAACCCCGGGGGGGTTTTGAACACTGAAGCTTTCTTT. Residues: CASNPGGVLNTEAFF.